This is a list of T cell receptor beta chains from one sample in a study of blood T cell repertoires in COVID-19. Clones were read by immunoSEQ multiplex PCR, and TCRdb kept only the in-frame ones, dropping some. Of hundreds of thousands of clones listed, roughly nine tenths are singletons. Sequencing used peripheral blood. All receptors derive from a man in his forties or fifties with acute or convalescent COVID-19. Both conserved end residues are part of each CDR3. The D gene is left open where the match is weak. Part of the rows lack a size; the others show once, few, many or a class for expanded clones.

d_gene,j_gene,abundance,v_gene,CDR3nt,CDR3aa
TRBD2,TRBJ2-5,NA,TRBV5-5,TGTGCCAGCAGCCCCGGACTAGCCAGGGAGACCCAGTACTTC,CASSPGLARETQYF
NA,TRBJ1-3,NA,TRBV7-9,TGTGCCAGCAGCGTATACCCTCGGGGAAACACCATATATTTT,CASSVYPRGNTIYF
NA,TRBJ1-4,NA,TRBV4-3,TGCGCCAGCAGCCAAGACCCATCCCCCCCAGCAACTAATGAAAAACTGTTTTTT,CASSQDPSPPATNEKLFF
NA,TRBJ2-7,NA,TRBV10-2,TGCGCCAGCAGCCGAACTCAGGGAGGCGAGCAGTACTTC,CASSRTQGGEQYF
TRBD2,TRBJ2-1,NA,TRBV5-1,TGCGCCAGCAGCGGGGGACTACCTCCATACAATGAGCAGTTCTTC,CASSGGLPPYNEQFF
NA,TRBJ2-7,few,TRBV5-6,TGTGCCAGCAAAAAAGGACAGTCCTACGAGCAGTACTTC,CASKKGQSYEQYF
TRBD2,TRBJ2-3,NA,TRBV7-9,TGTGCCAGCAGCAAGGGGTCAACTAGCGGGGGTGTAGATACGCAGTATTTT,CASSKGSTSGGVDTQYF
NA,TRBJ2-1,NA,TRBV24-1,TGTGCCACCAGTGACATCACAGGGTACAGCTCCTACAATGAGCAGTTCTTC,CATSDITGYSSYNEQFF
NA,TRBJ2-7,NA,TRBV5-1,TGCGCCAGCAGCTTGCCGGGGATCGACGAGCAGTACTTC,CASSLPGIDEQYF
NA,TRBJ1-2,NA,TRBV11-2,TGTGCCAGCAGCTTAGATCCTACCTGGGGGCGCGGGCGCGTAAATGGCTACACCTTC,CASSLDPTWGRGRVNGYTF
NA,TRBJ1-1,NA,TRBV28,TGTGCCAGCAACCCCCAGGTTAACACTGAAGCTTTCTTT,CASNPQVNTEAFF
NA,TRBJ2-3,NA,TRBV29-1,TGCAGCGTCGAAAAAACCCCCAGGGGCGATACGCAGTATTTT,CSVEKTPRGDTQYF
NA,TRBJ2-1,NA,TRBV19,TGTGCCAGTGGGCGCAGGGTTGAAGTTGATGAGCAGTTCTTC,CASGRRVEVDEQFF
TRBD1,TRBJ1-1,NA,TRBV18,TGTGCCAGCTCACAAGGACAGGCCTGGGAGACTGAAGCTTTCTTT,CASSQGQAWETEAFF
NA,TRBJ1-1,once,TRBV3-1/TRBV3-2,TGTGCCAGCAGCCAAGCCGAGGAAGCTTTCTTT,CASSQAEEAFF
TRBD2,TRBJ2-3,NA,TRBV19,TGTGCCAGTAGTTCGGGACTAGCGGGGGGCAAAGATACGCAGTATTTT,CASSSGLAGGKDTQYF
NA,TRBJ2-7,NA,TRBV7-9,TGTGCCAGCAGCCCATGGGGTGGGGCGGGAGAGCAGTACTTC,CASSPWGGAGEQYF
NA,TRBJ2-3,NA,TRBV28,TGTGCCAGCAGTTTCAGGGCGAGTCGCACAGATACGCAGTATTTT,CASSFRASRTDTQYF
NA,TRBJ1-5,NA,TRBV19,TGTGCCAGTAGTGTCTACAATCAGCCCCAGCATTTT,CASSVYNQPQHF
TRBD1,TRBJ2-5,NA,TRBV6-5,TGTGCCAGCAGTTACTCAAGGACAGGGGGGTGGACCCAGTACTTC,CASSYSRTGGWTQYF
TRBD1,TRBJ1-6,NA,TRBV5-8,TGTGCCAGCAGCGCCTTGACAGGGACGGAAACACGATCACCCCTCCACTTT,CASSALTGTETRSPLHF
TRBD2,TRBJ2-5,NA,TRBV6-4,TGTGCCAGCAGTGGGCTAGCGGGAGGGCCGGTGGAGACCCAGTACTTC,CASSGLAGGPVETQYF
TRBD1,TRBJ1-2,NA,TRBV11-2,TGTGCCAGCAGCTCGGACAGGGCTCAGGGCTACACCTTC,CASSSDRAQGYTF
NA,TRBJ2-1,NA,TRBV7-9,TGTGCCAGCAGCTTTAACTCGGCGGGGTTTTCCTACAATGAGCAGTTCTTC,CASSFNSAGFSYNEQFF
NA,TRBJ2-1,NA,TRBV7-2,TGTGCCACCGGAGGAGTGATCGGGTATGAGCAGTTCTTC,CATGGVIGYEQFF
NA,TRBJ1-6,NA,TRBV7-9,TGTGCCAGCAGCTCGGTACAGGGTTATAATTCACCCCTCCACTTT,CASSSVQGYNSPLHF
NA,TRBJ2-1,NA,TRBV9,TGTGCCAGCAGCGTGAGTCGGGGGTACTCCTACAATGAGCAGTTCTTC,CASSVSRGYSYNEQFF
TRBD1,TRBJ1-2,NA,TRBV29-1,TGCAGCGTCGGGGACAGGGGGGTCGGGGCTAACTATGGCTACACCTTC,CSVGDRGVGANYGYTF
NA,TRBJ1-1,NA,TRBV19,TGTGCCAGTAGGGGACACCGGAACACTGAAGCTTTCTTT,CASRGHRNTEAFF
TRBD1,TRBJ2-7,NA,TRBV19,TGTGCCAGTAATGCGGGACAGGGGGTTACCTACGAGCAGTACTTC,CASNAGQGVTYEQYF
NA,TRBJ1-1,NA,TRBV19,TGTGCCAGTAGTATGGGGGGGATGAACACTGAAGCTTTCTTT,CASSMGGMNTEAFF
TRBD2,TRBJ2-4,NA,TRBV9,TGTGCCAGCAGCGTAGCGTTGCGGGGGGGCAGGGAAAACATTCAGTACTTC,CASSVALRGGRENIQYF
TRBD2,TRBJ2-2,NA,TRBV28,TGTGCCAGCAGTTTAGGGTGGACTAGCGGGAGTGCCGGGGAGCTGTTTTTT,CASSLGWTSGSAGELFF
TRBD1,TRBJ1-4,NA,TRBV7-9,TGTGCCAGCAGCTACCTCGAGGTAATGCGGGACAGGACAAATGAAAAACTGTTTTTT,CASSYLEVMRDRTNEKLFF
TRBD1,TRBJ2-7,once,TRBV25-1,TGTGCCAGCACCCCCACAGGGGGCTACGAGCAGTACTTC,CASTPTGGYEQYF
NA,TRBJ1-4,NA,TRBV6-6,TGTGCCAGCAGTTCCCAGGGGTCGAATGAAAAACTGTTTTTT,CASSSQGSNEKLFF
NA,TRBJ2-5,NA,TRBV6-5,TGTGCCAGCAGTTACCCCCCGGAGACCCAGTACTTC,CASSYPPETQYF
TRBD1,TRBJ1-6,NA,TRBV7-9,TGTGCCAGCAGCTCCCGGACAGGTCGTAATTCACCCCTCCACTTT,CASSSRTGRNSPLHF
NA,TRBJ1-2,NA,TRBV6-1,TGTGCCAGCAGTGCCGGCCCGCGGGGTCATAACTATGGCTACACCTTC,CASSAGPRGHNYGYTF
TRBD1,TRBJ1-4,NA,TRBV6-5,TGTGCCAGCATCCCGGGACAGACCAATGAAAAACTGTTTTTT,CASIPGQTNEKLFF
TRBD1,TRBJ2-3,NA,TRBV7-3,TGTGCCAGCAGCACAACAGGGGGCGGCACAGATACGCAGTATTTT,CASSTTGGGTDTQYF
NA,TRBJ2-5,NA,TRBV6-5,TGTGCCAGCAGGCGGGACAGTCAGCAAGAGACCCAGTACTTC,CASRRDSQQETQYF
TRBD1,TRBJ2-6,NA,TRBV4-2,TGTGCCAGCAGCCAGGACGCGGGGACAGGGCCCTCCCGGGCCAACGTCCTGACTTTC,CASSQDAGTGPSRANVLTF
TRBD1,TRBJ2-7,NA,TRBV9,TGTGCCAGCAGCCCCGGGGACAGGGGCTACGAGCAGTACTTC,CASSPGDRGYEQYF
NA,TRBJ1-1,NA,TRBV19,TGTGCCAGTAGTATATCGGGGTACACTGAAGCTTTCTTT,CASSISGYTEAFF
TRBD1,TRBJ2-2,NA,TRBV11-2,TGTGCCAGCAGCGACAGGGCCACCGGGGAGCTGTTTTTT,CASSDRATGELFF
TRBD1,TRBJ1-1,NA,TRBV19,TGTGCCAGTAGTATAGTGGGGGTCGGCAGGGGGTCGGCTGAAGCTTTCTTT,CASSIVGVGRGSAEAFF
NA,TRBJ2-1,NA,TRBV10-3,TGTGCCATCAGTGACGAACCGCGTGAGCAGTTCTTC,CAISDEPREQFF
TRBD1,TRBJ2-7,NA,TRBV6-5,TGTGCCAGCAGGGGACAGGGGGGCGGGGAGCAGTACTTC,CASRGQGGGEQYF
NA,TRBJ2-1,NA,TRBV27,TGTGCCAGCAGTTTCTCCCTTCAAGCCGATATATACAATGAGCAGTTCTTC,CASSFSLQADIYNEQFF
TRBD1,TRBJ2-7,NA,TRBV6-5,TGTGCCAGCAGTAGACAGGGATCCTACGAGCAGTACTTC,CASSRQGSYEQYF
TRBD2,TRBJ2-3,NA,TRBV5-1,TGCGCCAGCACGCCTAGCGGGGGCTACACAGATACGCAGTATTTT,CASTPSGGYTDTQYF
NA,TRBJ1-3,NA,TRBV28,TGTGCCAGCAGTTTACAGGGGCGGGGAAACACCATATATTTT,CASSLQGRGNTIYF
TRBD1,TRBJ1-1,NA,TRBV6-5,TGTGCCAGCACCCCAGCAGACAGGGCCACTGAAGCTTTCTTT,CASTPADRATEAFF
NA,TRBJ2-6,NA,TRBV6-5,TGTGCCAGCAGTTACGGCAAAATCTCTGGGGCCAACGTCCTGACTTTC,CASSYGKISGANVLTF